The rows below give T cell receptor beta chains drawn from one sample of a study of Graves' ophthalmopathy and Graves' hyperthyroidism. TCRdb fed the multiplex PCR reads into MiXCR, producing one record per CDR3 protein. The table includes approximately 700,000 distinct CDR3 sequences, approximately 40% detected once. Sequenced input: peripheral blood. Receptor source: an adult man with Graves' ophthalmopathy. The CDR3 runs from the conserved cysteine through the conserved F or W. The order of the fields is J gene, V gene, CDR3 protein.

J gene: TRBJ1-3; V gene: TRBV7-9; CDR3 protein: CASRPTFAGASGNTIYF
J gene: TRBJ2-7; V gene: TRBV28; CDR3 protein: CASSNSLRMREQYF
J gene: TRBJ2-7; V gene: TRBV19; CDR3 protein: CASSIIFGSHYEQYF
J gene: TRBJ1-1; V gene: TRBV7-2; CDR3 protein: CASILPLMRRDRDTEAFF
J gene: TRBJ2-7; V gene: TRBV20-1; CDR3 protein: CSAPSGGYEQYF
J gene: TRBJ1-3; V gene: TRBV19; CDR3 protein: CASSLDISHSGNTIYF
J gene: TRBJ1-3; V gene: TRBV20-1; CDR3 protein: CSARVGVPGNTIYF
J gene: TRBJ1-5; V gene: TRBV19; CDR3 protein: CAWSVRAGNQPQHF
J gene: TRBJ2-7; V gene: TRBV14; CDR3 protein: CASSLDRGFYEQYF
J gene: TRBJ1-5; V gene: TRBV14; CDR3 protein: CASSPVCGNQPQHF
J gene: TRBJ1-1; V gene: TRBV5-4; CDR3 protein: CASSFPGGDFGTEAFF
J gene: TRBJ1-6; V gene: TRBV11-1; CDR3 protein: CASSSQTRTGVYSPLHF
J gene: TRBJ1-5; V gene: TRBV2; CDR3 protein: CASSGGGHYNQPQHF